The rows below give T cell receptor beta chains drawn from one sample of a study of cytomegalovirus exposure and HLA in healthy donors. TCRdb's copy holds only in-frame clones and misses some; the assay was immunoSEQ multiplex PCR. The sample carries roughly 200,000 clones, about 9% recorded once. What was sequenced was PBMCs. Receptors originate from a woman in her 30s in good health and CMV-seropositive. CDR3s include the opening cysteine and the closing phenylalanine or tryptophan. Fields, in order: D gene, V gene, clone size, J gene, CDR3 protein, CDR3 DNA. A D gene is named only where the DNA matches it firmly. Not every row has a clone size; where given, it reads once, few, many or a size class.

>TRBD2|TRBV9|.|TRBJ2-7
CASSVGLPLAGGPFYYEQYF
TGTGCCAGCAGCGTAGGTCTTCCCCTAGCGGGAGGGCCCTTTTATTACGAGCAGTACTTC
>.|TRBV6-5|few|TRBJ1-2
CASSQGGGWEGYTF
TGTGCCAGCAGTCAAGGGGGGGGCTGGGAAGGCTACACCTTC
>.|TRBV7-2|.|TRBJ1-3
CASSQQVGVPGNTIYF
TGTGCCAGCAGCCAACAGGTGGGCGTCCCTGGAAACACCATATATTTT
>TRBD1|TRBV5-1|few|TRBJ1-5
CASSLDGTGPQPQHF
TGCGCCAGCAGCTTGGACGGGACAGGGCCCCAGCCCCAGCATTTT
>.|TRBV7-5|.|TRBJ2-7
CARSPNRGLAGGEQYF
TGTGCCAGAAGCCCCAACCGGGGTCTAGCGGGAGGCGAGCAGTACTTC
>TRBD1|TRBV10-2|few|TRBJ2-1
CASSAGTGEGNEQFF
TGCGCCAGCAGTGCCGGGACAGGGGAGGGCAATGAGCAGTTCTTC
>.|TRBV7-8|few|TRBJ1-1
CASSLGVAAGGEAFF
TGTGCCAGCAGCTTAGGCGTCGCCGCGGGAGGTGAAGCTTTCTTT
>TRBD1|TRBV27|.|TRBJ2-5
CASYPTGTGLETQYF
TGTGCCAGCTACCCCACCGGGACAGGGTTAGAGACCCAGTACTTC
>.|TRBV2|.|TRBJ1-6
CASSVGDSPLHF
TGTGCCAGCAGTGTGGGAGATTCACCCCTCCACTTT
>.|TRBV6-5|.|TRBJ2-2
CASSYSKAQGPGELFF
TGTGCCAGCAGTTACTCGAAAGCACAGGGTCCCGGGGAGCTGTTTTTT
>.|TRBV18|.|TRBJ1-1
CASSGGPNTEAFF
TGTGCCAGCTCAGGGGGCCCGAACACTGAAGCTTTCTTT
>TRBD1|TRBV6-1|.|TRBJ1-1
CASRDRRNTEAFF
TGTGCCAGCAGGGACAGGAGGAACACTGAAGCTTTCTTT
>TRBD1|TRBV7-9|few|TRBJ1-5
CASSSSQGAGYQPQHF
TGTGCCAGCAGCTCCTCGCAGGGGGCCGGTTATCAGCCCCAGCATTTT
>.|TRBV6-6|few|TRBJ2-7
CASNPQGSHEQYF
TGTGCCAGCAACCCACAGGGCTCCCACGAGCAGTACTTC
>TRBD2|TRBV9|few|TRBJ2-1
CASSVLPSGKDEQFF
TGTGCCAGCAGCGTACTTCCTAGCGGGAAGGATGAGCAGTTCTTC
>.|TRBV5-6|.|TRBJ1-3
CASGLRQSGTIYF
TGTGCCAGCGGCTTGAGGCAGTCGGGCACCATATATTTT
>TRBD2|TRBV6-1|.|TRBJ2-7
CASSEGAGAYEQYF
TGTGCCAGCAGTGAAGGAGCGGGAGCCTACGAGCAGTACTTC
>.|TRBV7-8|.|TRBJ1-4
CASSYRDSNEKLFF
TGTGCCAGCAGCTACCGGGACTCTAATGAAAAACTGTTTTTT
>TRBD2|TRBV6-5|.|TRBJ2-3
CAVSSGRTDTQYF
TGTGCCGTGTCTAGCGGACGCACAGATACGCAGTATTTT
>TRBD2|TRBV7-2|.|TRBJ2-7
CASSPLTATGTSKYEQYF
TGTGCCAGCAGCCCCCTTACCGCAACCGGGACTAGTAAGTACGAGCAGTACTTC
>TRBD1|TRBV7-9|few|TRBJ2-1
CASSSTGGDEQFF
TGTGCCAGCAGCTCGACAGGGGGCGATGAGCAGTTCTTC